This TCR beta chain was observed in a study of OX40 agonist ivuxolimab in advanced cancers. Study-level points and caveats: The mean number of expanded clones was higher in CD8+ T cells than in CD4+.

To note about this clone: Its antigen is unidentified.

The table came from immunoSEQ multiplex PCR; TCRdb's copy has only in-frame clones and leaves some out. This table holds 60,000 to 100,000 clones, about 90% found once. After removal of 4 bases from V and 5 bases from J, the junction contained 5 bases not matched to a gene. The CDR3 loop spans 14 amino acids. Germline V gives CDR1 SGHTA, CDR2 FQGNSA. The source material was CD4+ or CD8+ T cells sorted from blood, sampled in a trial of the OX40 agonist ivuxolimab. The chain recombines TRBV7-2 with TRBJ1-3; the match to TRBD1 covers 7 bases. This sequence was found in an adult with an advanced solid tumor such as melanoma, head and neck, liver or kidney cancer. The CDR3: CASSSRQGRNTIYF. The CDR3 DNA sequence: TGTGCCAGCAGCTCTCGACAGGGTAGAAACACCATATATTTT.